A single sample is the source of the 21 T cell receptor beta chains below, sequenced in a study of CD8+ T cells in alopecia areata. As to treatment: oral pan-JAK inhibitor, 5-10 mg twice daily. The authors extracted RNA and reverse transcribed it into cDNA as the sequencing template. The assay was immunoSEQ multiplex PCR, and TCRdb's table has in-frame clones only and misses some. The sample records 200,000 to 250,000 clones, over 60% being singletons. Specimen: CD4+ T cells sorted from blood, collected at week 4, from a patient treated with tofacitinib. These TCRs come from a human donor with alopecia areata.

The rearrangement joins TRBV30 to TRBJ2-1, with 7 nucleotides matching TRBD2. Germline assignment: CDR1 GTSNPN and CDR2 SVGIG (reference sequence). There are 15 residues in the CDR3. V trimming: 5 bases; J trimming: 8 bases; junction bases outside the gene matches: 15. In nucleotides, the CDR3 is TGTGCCTGGGCTCCGTCCTGGGCGGGGGTACATGAGCAGTTCTTC. It yields the protein CAWAPSWAGVHEQFF.

V and J are TRBV15 and TRBJ2-3; TRBD1 is a possible D gene (5 bases). The length of the CDR3 is 16 residues. Germline V CDR1 and CDR2: LNHNV, YYDKDF (reference sequence). The V gene lost 1 base and the J gene lost 2 bases, with 13 bases spanning the gap. The CDR3 nucleotides read TGTGCCACCAGCAGAGGTCCAGGGATCGCCACAGATACGCAGTATTTT. Its protein product is CATSRGPGIATDTQYF. Based on the CDR3 plus reference TRBV15 and TRBJ2-3, the full variable domain is DAMVIQNPRYQVTQFGKPVTLSCSQTLNHNVMYWYQQKSSQAPKLLFHYYDKDFNNEADTPDNFQSRRPNTSFCFLDIRSPGLGDTAMYLCATSRGPGIATDTQYFGPGTRLTVL.

The rearrangement joins TRBV30 to TRBJ1-1; the D gene is possibly TRBD1 (5 bases). The V gene's germline CDR1 is GTSNPN and CDR2 SVGIG (reference sequence). Deletions cut 1 base from V and 11 bases from J, with 14 bases between. This CDR3 region has 12 residues. Written as DNA, the CDR3 is TGTGCCTGGAGTGCGCAGGGATATACGGCTTTCTTT. Amino acid sequence: CAWSAQGYTAFF.

V and J are TRBV14 and TRBJ1-3; unclear D gene. Per germline, CDR1 SGHDN and CDR2 FVKESK. V shed 0 bases and J shed 7 bases, with 7 bases lying between them. This CDR3 contains 13 residues. The CDR3 nucleotides are TGTGCCAGCAGCCAAGACGAAGCCAACACCATATATTTT. This translates into CASSQDEANTIYF.

The V call is TRBV29-1, the J call TRBJ2-6; D gene uncertain. This CDR3 spans 17 amino acids. Trimming removed 5 bases from V and 5 bases from J, with 22 bases in between. Germline CDR1 SQVTM, CDR2 ANQGSEA. CDR3 amino acids: CSVRIISIQSRANVLTF. DNA for the CDR3: TGCAGCGTTCGGATTATAAGCATACAAAGTCGGGCCAACGTCCTGACTTTC.

This chain links TRBV18 with TRBJ2-1, with D perhaps TRBD2 (5 bases). The length of the CDR3 is 14 residues. Per the germline V gene, CDR1 is KGHSH and CDR2 is LQKENI. Trimming removed 3 bases at V and 6 bases at J, with 12 bases between. The CDR3 bases are TGTGCCAGCTCACCCCTAGCAGGCAGCAATGAGCAGTTCTTC. It translates to CASSPLAGSNEQFF.

This clone was observed many times. This chain connects TRBV23-1 to TRBJ2-7; TRBD1 aligns across 8 bases. TRBV23-1 is annotated as an ORF whose role is uncertain. V lost 0 bases to trimming and J lost 6 bases; unmatched junction nucleotides: 10. The CDR3 is 16 residues long. CDR3 sequence (DNA): TGCGCCAGCAGTCAATCGGATGGACAGGGAAAGGTCGAGCAGTACTTC. It encodes CASSQSDGQGKVEQYF.

About this clone: Additional DNA sequences in this sample encode the identical CDR3. CDR3 in amino acids: CASSVGGGGTDTQYF. The CDR3 coding sequence is TGTGCCAGCAGCGTAGGTGGTGGGGGCACAGATACGCAGTATTTT. V gene TRBV9 combines with J gene TRBJ2-3; unclear D gene. V was cut by 0 bases and J by 1 base, with 9 bases left in between. There are 15 residues in the CDR3. Germline V gene lookup returns CDR1 SGDLS and CDR2 YYNGEE.

This clone was found a few times. The V gene is TRBV6-5, the J gene TRBJ1-2; a possible D gene is TRBD1 (5 bases). This CDR3 comprises 13 residues. From germline, CDR1 is MNHEY and CDR2 SVGAGI. V was pared by 2 bases and J by 4 bases, with 8 bases between. CDR3 in amino acids: CASSYGGFYGYTF. The CDR3 DNA is TGTGCCAGCAGTTACGGGGGTTTCTATGGCTACACCTTC.

This clone was recorded a few times. This chain links TRBV29-1 with TRBJ1-2; TRBD1 might be the D (5 bases). Looked up from germline, CDR1 is SQVTM and CDR2 is ANQGSEA. With 7 bases removed from V and 8 bases from J, the gap between germline ends came to 17 bases. The CDR3 spans 12 residues. CDR3 protein: CSAMGEGPGYTF. As DNA, the CDR3 is TGCAGCGCCATGGGGGAGGGACCAGGCTACACCTTC. The full variable domain, with the rest looked up from reference TRBV29-1 and TRBJ1-2, is SAVISQKPSRDICQRGTSLTIQCQVDSQVTMMFWYRQQPGQSLTLIATANQGSEATYESGFVIDKFPISRPNLTFSTLTVSNMSPEDSSIYLCSAMGEGPGYTFGSGTRLTVV.

The chain couples TRBV5-1 to TRBJ2-5; 7 bases align to TRBD2. This CDR3 is built from 15 residues. Germline V gene sequence: CDR1 SGHRS, CDR2 YFSETQ. The V segment lost 7 bases and the J segment 3 bases; nucleotides outside the gene matches: 12. The CDR3 loop reads CASGEMGLSEETQYF. CDR3 nucleotide sequence: TGCGCCAGCGGGGAGATGGGACTAAGCGAAGAGACCCAGTACTTC. The entire variable domain, with the rest obtained from reference TRBV5-1 and TRBJ2-5, is as follows: KAGVTQTPRYLIKTRGQQVTLSCSPISGHRSVSWYQQTPGQGLQFLFEYFSETQRNKGNFPGRFSGRQFSNSRSEMNVSTLELGDSALYLCASGEMGLSEETQYFGPGTRLLVL.

This clone has just a few counts. The CDR3 nucleotides are TGTGCCAGCAGCGGGACAGGGGACTACGAGCAGTACTTC. Protein product: CASSGTGDYEQYF. The chain couples TRBV7-2 to TRBJ2-7; 10 bases align to TRBD1. The junction had 1 base not matched to a gene; V was cut back by 5 bases and J by 3 bases. Germline V gene lookup returns CDR1 SGHTA and CDR2 FQGNSA. The CDR3 runs to 13 residues.

J is TRBJ2-3 and V is TRBV9; D is unclear. V was cut by 3 bases and J by 7 bases, with 6 bases left in between. This CDR3 region has 11 residues. The germline V gene encodes CDR1 SGDLS and CDR2 YYNGEE. CDR3 DNA sequence: TGTGCCAGCAGCGCCGCTTATACGCAGTATTTT. Its protein product is CASSAAYTQYF.

This clone was observed a handful of times. The chain joins TRBV2 to TRBJ2-1; a possible D gene is TRBD1 (6 bases). The CDR3 has 15 residues. CDR1 and CDR2 (germline): SNHLY, FYNNEI. V was pared by 5 bases and J by 6 bases, with 17 bases between. The CDR3 nucleotides read TGTGCCAGCAGTTCGGACAGATCCCTTTCCAATGAGCAGTTCTTC. Encoded protein: CASSSDRSLSNEQFF. The complete variable domain, with remaining parts taken from reference TRBV2 and TRBJ2-1, reads EPEVTQTPSHQVTQMGQEVILRCVPISNHLYFYWYRQILGQKVEFLVSFYNNEISEKSEIFDDQFSVERPDGSNFTLKIRSTKLEDSAMYFCASSSDRSLSNEQFFGPGTRLTVL.

This chain links TRBV4-3 with TRBJ1-6; D is uncertain. V shed 1 base and J shed 1 base, with 5 bases lying between them. The CDR3 is made up of 15 amino acids. Germline loops: CDR1 LGHNA, CDR2 YSLEER. The chain's CDR3 is CASSQGGSYNSPLHF. CDR3 nucleotide sequence: TGCGCCAGCAGCCAAGGAGGTTCCTATAATTCACCCCTCCACTTT.

The CDR3 sequence is CASSVLTGDTEAFF. The CDR3, as DNA: TGTGCCAGCAGCGTCTTGACAGGGGACACTGAAGCTTTCTTT. The rearrangement uses TRBV9 and TRBJ1-1; TRBD1 matches 8 bases. The V segment lost 2 bases and the J segment 3 bases; nucleotides outside the gene matches: 3. There are 14 residues in the CDR3. Germline-derived CDR1 and CDR2 are SGDLS and YYNGEE.

This clone was observed a few times. The V and J genes are TRBV29-1 and TRBJ1-2; unclear D gene. Trimming shortened V by 5 bases and J by 8 bases, and 12 bases separated the two germline ends. CDR1 and CDR2 (germline): SQVTM, ANQGSEA. The length of the CDR3 is 11 residues. The CDR3 loop reads CSVRQVDGYTF. The CDR3 bases are TGCAGCGTTAGGCAGGTGGACGGCTACACCTTC.

This clone was seen a few times. The chain is built from TRBV15 and TRBJ2-2, with 10 positions matching TRBD2. The CDR3 spans 15 residues. In germline, CDR1 is LNHNV, CDR2 YYDKDF (reference sequence). V gave up 2 bases and J gave up 7 bases; unmatched junction bases: 4. CDR3 sequence reads: CATSRQRGGYGELFF. CDR3 DNA: TGTGCCACCAGCAGACAGCGGGGGGGCTACGGGGAGCTGTTTTTT.

The CDR3 loop is CASSYFGQGNGYTF. Here the CDR3 DNA reads TGTGCCAGCAGTTACTTTGGACAGGGCAATGGCTACACCTTC. The J gene is TRBJ1-2, the V gene TRBV6-5; 8 bases are shared with TRBD1. Germline loops: CDR1 MNHEY, CDR2 SVGAGI. The CDR3 is 14 amino acids. With 1 base clipped from V and 6 bases from J, the junction kept 4 bases outside the gene matches.

V gene TRBV25-1 combines with J gene TRBJ2-1, with a weak D call TRBD2 (5 bases). CDR1 is MGHDK and CDR2 is SYGVNS in the germline V gene. Trimming took 5 bases from V and 0 from J, leaving 8 bases between them. The CDR3 has 14 amino acids. The DNA of the CDR3 is TGTGCCAGCAGTCATCGGGACTCCTACAATGAGCAGTTCTTC. This sequence encodes CASSHRDSYNEQFF.

This clone has more than one count but fewer than ten. The V call is TRBV9, the J call TRBJ1-2; D unresolved. The CDR3 is 13 residues long. The ends were cut back, 4 bases at V and 7 bases at J, with 14 bases in the middle. Germline assignment: CDR1 SGDLS and CDR2 YYNGEE. The CDR3 reads CASSLSQHGGYTF. In DNA, the CDR3 is TGTGCCAGCAGCCTTAGCCAACACGGTGGCTACACCTTC.